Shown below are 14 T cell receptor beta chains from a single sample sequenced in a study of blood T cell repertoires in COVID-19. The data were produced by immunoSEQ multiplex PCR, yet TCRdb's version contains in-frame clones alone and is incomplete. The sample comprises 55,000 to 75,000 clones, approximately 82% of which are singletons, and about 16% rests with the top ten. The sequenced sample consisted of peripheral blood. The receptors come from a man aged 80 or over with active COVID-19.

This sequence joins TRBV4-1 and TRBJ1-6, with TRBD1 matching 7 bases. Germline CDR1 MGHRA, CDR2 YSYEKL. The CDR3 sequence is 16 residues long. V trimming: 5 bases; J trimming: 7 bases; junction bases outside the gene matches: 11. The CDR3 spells CASSSRLTGSNSPLHF. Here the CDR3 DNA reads TGCGCCAGCAGCTCACGCCTGACAGGGTCAAATTCACCCCTCCACTTT.

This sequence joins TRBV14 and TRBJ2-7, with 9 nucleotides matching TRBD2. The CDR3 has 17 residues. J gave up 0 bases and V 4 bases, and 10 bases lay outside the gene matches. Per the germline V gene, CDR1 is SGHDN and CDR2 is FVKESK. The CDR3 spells CASSLRPTSGPSYEQYF. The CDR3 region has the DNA TGTGCCAGCAGCCTCCGCCCCACTAGCGGGCCCTCCTACGAGCAGTACTTC.

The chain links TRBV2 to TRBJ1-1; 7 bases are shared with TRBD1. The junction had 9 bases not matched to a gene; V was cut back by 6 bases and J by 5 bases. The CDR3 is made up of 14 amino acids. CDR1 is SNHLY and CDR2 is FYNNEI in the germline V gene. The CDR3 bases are TGTGCCAGCAGACGACAGGGAGGAGGAACTGAAGCTTTCTTT. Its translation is CASRRQGGGTEAFF.

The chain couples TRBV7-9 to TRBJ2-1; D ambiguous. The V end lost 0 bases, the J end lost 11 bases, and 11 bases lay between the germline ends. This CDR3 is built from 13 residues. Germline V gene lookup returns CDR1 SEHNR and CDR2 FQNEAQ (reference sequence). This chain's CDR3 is CASSLALGDKQFF. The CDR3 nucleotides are TGTGCCAGCAGCTTAGCGCTCGGAGATAAGCAGTTCTTC.

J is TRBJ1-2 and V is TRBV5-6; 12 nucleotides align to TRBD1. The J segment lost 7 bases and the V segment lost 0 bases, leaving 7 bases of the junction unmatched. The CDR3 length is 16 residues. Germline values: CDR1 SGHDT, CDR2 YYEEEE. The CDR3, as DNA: TGTGCCAGCAGCTTGGATCCGGGACAGGGGGCGGCTGGCTACACCTTC. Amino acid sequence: CASSLDPGQGAAGYTF. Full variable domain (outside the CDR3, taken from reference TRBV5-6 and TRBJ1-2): DAGVTQSPTHLIKTRGQQVTLRCSPKSGHDTVSWYQQALGQGPQFIFQYYEEEERQRGNFPDRFSGHQFPNYSSELNVNALLLGDSALYLCASSLDPGQGAAGYTFGSGTRLTVV.

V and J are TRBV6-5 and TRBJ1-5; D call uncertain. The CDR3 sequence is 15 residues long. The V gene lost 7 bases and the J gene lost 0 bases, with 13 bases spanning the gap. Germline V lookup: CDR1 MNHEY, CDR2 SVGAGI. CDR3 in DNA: TGTGCCAGCAAAGAAATAGCTTATAGCAATCAGCCCCAGCATTTT. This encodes CASKEIAYSNQPQHF.

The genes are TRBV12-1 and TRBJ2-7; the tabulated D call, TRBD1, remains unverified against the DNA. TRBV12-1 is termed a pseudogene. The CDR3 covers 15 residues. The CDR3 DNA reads TGTGCCAGCAGCAGAGGGACAGGGGGCGGTTACGAGCAGTACTTC. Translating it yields CASSRGTGGGYEQYF.

CDR3 nucleotide sequence: TGTGCCAGCAGTACCCGGGGGACCAGTCTATACTTGCCCCAGCATTTT. This codes for CASSTRGTSLYLPQHF. The chain has TRBV6-2 or TRBV6-3 and TRBJ1-5; D may be TRBD1 (5 bases). V was clipped by 5 bases and J by 9 bases, with 23 bases between them. CDR3 size: 16 residues. Per germline, CDR1 MNHEY and CDR2 SVGEGT.

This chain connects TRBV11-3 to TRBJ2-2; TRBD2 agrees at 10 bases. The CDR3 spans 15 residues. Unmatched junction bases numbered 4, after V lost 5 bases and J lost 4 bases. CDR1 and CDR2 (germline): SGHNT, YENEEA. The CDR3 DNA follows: TGTGCCAGCAGCCTCAGCGGGGGGGTCACCGGGGAGCTGTTTTTT. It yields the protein CASSLSGGVTGELFF.

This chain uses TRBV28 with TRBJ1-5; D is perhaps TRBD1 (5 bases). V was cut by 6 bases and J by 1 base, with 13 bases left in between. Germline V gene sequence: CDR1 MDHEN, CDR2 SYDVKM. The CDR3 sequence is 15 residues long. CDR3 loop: CASSHQTASNQPQHF. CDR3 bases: TGTGCCAGCAGCCACCAGACAGCAAGCAATCAGCCCCAGCATTTT.

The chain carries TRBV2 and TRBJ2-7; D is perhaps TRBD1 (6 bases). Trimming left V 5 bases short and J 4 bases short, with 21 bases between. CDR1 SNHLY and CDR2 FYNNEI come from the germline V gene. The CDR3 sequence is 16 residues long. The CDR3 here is CASSYRAHSPSYEQYF. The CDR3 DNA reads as TGTGCCAGCAGTTACAGGGCCCACTCCCCTTCGTACGAGCAGTACTTC. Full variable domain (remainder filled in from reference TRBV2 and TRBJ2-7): EPEVTQTPSHQVTQMGQEVILRCVPISNHLYFYWYRQILGQKVEFLVSFYNNEISEKSEIFDDQFSVERPDGSNFTLKIRSTKLEDSAMYFCASSYRAHSPSYEQYFGPGTRLTVT.

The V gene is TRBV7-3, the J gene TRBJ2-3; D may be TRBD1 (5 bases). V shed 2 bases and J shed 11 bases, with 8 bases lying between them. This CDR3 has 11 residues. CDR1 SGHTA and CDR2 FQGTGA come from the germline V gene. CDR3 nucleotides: TGTGCCAGCAGCTTATCTGGACAGCAGTATTTT. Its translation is CASSLSGQQYF.

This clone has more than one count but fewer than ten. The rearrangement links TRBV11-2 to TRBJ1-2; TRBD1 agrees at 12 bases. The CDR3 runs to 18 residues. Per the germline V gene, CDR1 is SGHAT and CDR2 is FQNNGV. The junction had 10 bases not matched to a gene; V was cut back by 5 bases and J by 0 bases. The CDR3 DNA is TGTGCCAGCAGCGTCCGACCGGGACAGGGGGCAGCTAACTATGGCTACACCTTC. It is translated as CASSVRPGQGAANYGYTF.

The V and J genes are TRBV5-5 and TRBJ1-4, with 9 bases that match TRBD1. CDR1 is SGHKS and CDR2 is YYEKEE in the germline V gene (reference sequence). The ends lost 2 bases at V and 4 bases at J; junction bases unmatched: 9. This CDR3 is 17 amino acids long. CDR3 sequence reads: CASSLTQGAWGNEKLFF. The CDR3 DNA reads TGTGCCAGCAGCTTAACACAGGGGGCTTGGGGTAATGAAAAACTGTTTTTT.